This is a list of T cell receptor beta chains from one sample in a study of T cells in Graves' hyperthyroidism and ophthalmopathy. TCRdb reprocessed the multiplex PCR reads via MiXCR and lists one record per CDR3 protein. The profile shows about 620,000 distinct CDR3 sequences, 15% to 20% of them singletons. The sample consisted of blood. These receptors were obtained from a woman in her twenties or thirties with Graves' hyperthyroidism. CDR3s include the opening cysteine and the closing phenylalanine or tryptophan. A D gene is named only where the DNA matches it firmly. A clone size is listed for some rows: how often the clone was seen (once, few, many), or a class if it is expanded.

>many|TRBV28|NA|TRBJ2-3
CASSYLGPTDTQYF
TGTGCCAGCAGTTATCTGGGCCCCACAGATACGCAGTATTTT
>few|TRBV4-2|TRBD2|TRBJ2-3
CASSQGFLADTDTQYF
TGTGCCAGCAGCCAAGGGTTTCTAGCGGACACAGATACGCAGTATTTT
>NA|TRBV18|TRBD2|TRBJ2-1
CASSRAGTSAWNEQFF
TGTGCCAGCTCACGCGCCGGGACTAGCGCCTGGAATGAGCAGTTCTTC
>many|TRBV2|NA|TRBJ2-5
CASTRPQETQYF
TGTGCCAGCACCAGGCCTCAAGAGACCCAGTACTTC
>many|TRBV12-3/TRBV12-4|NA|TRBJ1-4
CASSLIVGTNEKLFF
TGTGCCAGCAGTTTAATTGTGGGAACTAATGAAAAACTGTTTTTT
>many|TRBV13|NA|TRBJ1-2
CASSLVGGGYTF
TGTGCCAGCAGCTTAGTAGGGGGAGGCTACACCTTC
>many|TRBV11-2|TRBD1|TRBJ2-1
CASSLDRDPSYNEQFF
TGTGCCAGCAGTCTTGACAGGGATCCATCCTACAATGAGCAGTTCTTC
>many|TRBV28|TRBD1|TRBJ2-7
CASRRIPGTGAYEQYF
TGTGCCAGCAGGCGAATACCCGGGACAGGGGCCTACGAGCAGTACTTC
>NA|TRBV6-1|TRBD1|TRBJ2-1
CASSGLRQGNSYNEQFF
TGTGCCAGCAGTGGACTTCGACAGGGAAATTCCTACAATGAGCAGTTCTTC
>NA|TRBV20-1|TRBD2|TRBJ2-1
CSARDASGRASRVNEQFF
TGCAGTGCTAGAGATGCTAGCGGGAGGGCCAGCAGGGTAAATGAGCAGTTCTTC
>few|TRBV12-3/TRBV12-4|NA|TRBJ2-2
CASSHINISPGELFF
TGTGCCAGCAGTCATATTAATATAAGCCCCGGGGAGCTGTTTTTT
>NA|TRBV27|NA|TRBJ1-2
CASSLFVGTPYGYTF
TGTGCCAGCAGTTTATTTGTGGGGACTCCCTATGGCTACACCTTC
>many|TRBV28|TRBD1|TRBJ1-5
CATQKTGGPQPQHF
TGTGCCACACAGAAGACAGGGGGACCGCAGCCCCAGCATTTT
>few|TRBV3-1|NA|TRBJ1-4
CASSQDPWGGSTNEKLFF
TGTGCCAGCAGCCAAGACCCATGGGGTGGTTCAACTAATGAAAAACTGTTTTTT
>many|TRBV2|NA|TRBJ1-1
CASTGNTEAFF
TGTGCCAGCACCGGGAACACTGAAGCTTTCTTT
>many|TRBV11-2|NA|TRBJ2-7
CASSLDPDYEQYF
TGTGCCAGCAGCTTAGATCCCGATTACGAGCAGTACTTC
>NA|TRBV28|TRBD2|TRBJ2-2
CASSLAGGFSGELFF
TGTGCCAGCAGTTTAGCGGGAGGATTTAGCGGGGAGCTGTTTTTT
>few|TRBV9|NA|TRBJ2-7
CASSVAAWSYEQYF
TGTGCCAGCAGCGTAGCCGCTTGGAGCTACGAGCAGTACTTC
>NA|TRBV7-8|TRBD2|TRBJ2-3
CASSLARGVAGEADTQYF
TGTGCCAGCAGCTTAGCGCGTGGGGTAGCGGGAGAGGCAGATACGCAGTATTTT
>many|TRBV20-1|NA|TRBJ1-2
CSAARGVDGYTF
TGCAGTGCTGCTCGGGGTGTAGATGGCTACACCTTC
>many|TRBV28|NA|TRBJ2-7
CASARDSTYEQYF
TGTGCCAGCGCACGGGACTCCACCTACGAGCAGTACTTC
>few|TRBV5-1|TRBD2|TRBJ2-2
CASSLGGSGSHTGELFF
TGCGCCAGCAGCTTGGGGGGTAGCGGGAGTCACACCGGGGAGCTGTTTTTT
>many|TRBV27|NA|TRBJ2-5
CASGWGAGETQYF
TGTGCCAGCGGATGGGGGGCTGGGGAGACCCAGTACTTC
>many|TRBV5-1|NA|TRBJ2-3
CASSPRLEYTDTQYF
TGCGCCAGCAGCCCCAGACTAGAATACACAGATACGCAGTATTTT
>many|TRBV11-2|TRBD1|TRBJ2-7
CASSLGTAPYEQYF
TGTGCCAGCAGTTTGGGGACAGCCCCATACGAGCAGTACTTC
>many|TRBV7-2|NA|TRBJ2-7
CASRGVAVYEQYF
TGTGCCAGCCGCGGGGTAGCGGTATACGAGCAGTACTTC
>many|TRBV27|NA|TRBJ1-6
CASSLWPTNSPLHF
TGTGCCAGCAGTTTATGGCCAACGAATTCACCCCTCCACTTT
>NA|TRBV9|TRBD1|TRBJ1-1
CASSVGGVTGTEAFF
TGTGCCAGCAGCGTAGGAGGGGTGACAGGGACTGAAGCTTTCTTT
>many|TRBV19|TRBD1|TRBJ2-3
CASSIGRGITDTQYF
TGTGCCAGTAGTATCGGCAGGGGGATCACAGATACGCAGTATTTT
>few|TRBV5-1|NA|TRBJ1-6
CASSLGASYNSPLHF
TGCGCCAGCAGCTTGGGGGCCAGCTATAATTCACCCCTCCACTTT
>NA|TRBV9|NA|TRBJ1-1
CASSVDSPTEAFF
TGTGCCAGCAGCGTAGATTCACCCACTGAAGCTTTCTTT
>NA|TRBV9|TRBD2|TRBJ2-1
CASSVGGGLTGLASYNEQFF
TGTGCCAGCAGCGTAGGTGGGGGGCTCACCGGACTAGCCTCCTACAATGAGCAGTTCTTC
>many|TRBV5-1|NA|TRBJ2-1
CASSLSSLPSNEQFF
TGCGCCAGCAGCTTGTCTAGTCTCCCCTCTAATGAGCAGTTCTTC
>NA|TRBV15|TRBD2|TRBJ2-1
CATSRSEREGSSYNEQFF
TGTGCCACCAGCAGGTCCGAGCGGGAGGGCAGCTCCTACAATGAGCAGTTCTTC
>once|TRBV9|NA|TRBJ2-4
CASSAVIDPNIQYF
TGTGCCAGCAGTGCCGTAATCGACCCAAACATTCAGTACTTC
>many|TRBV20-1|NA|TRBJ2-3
CSAKRGVIGYTQYF
TGCAGTGCTAAAAGAGGGGTTATCGGATATACGCAGTATTTT
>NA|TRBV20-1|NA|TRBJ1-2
CSARRVLNGYTF
TGCAGTGCTAGACGAGTCTTGAATGGCTACACCTTC
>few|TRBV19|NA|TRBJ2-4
CASSIRAREHIQYF
TGTGCCAGTAGTATAAGGGCGAGAGAGCACATTCAGTACTTC
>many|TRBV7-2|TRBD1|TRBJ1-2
CASSSGTGLKSYTF
TGTGCCAGCAGCTCCGGGACAGGGCTTAAGAGCTACACCTTC
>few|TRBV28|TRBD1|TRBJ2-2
CASRRTGAREGELFF
TGTGCCAGCAGAAGGACAGGGGCGAGAGAGGGGGAGCTGTTTTTT
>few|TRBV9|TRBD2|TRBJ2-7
CASSSTSGRGAGEQYF
TGTGCCAGCAGCTCGACTAGCGGGAGAGGTGCAGGCGAGCAGTACTTC
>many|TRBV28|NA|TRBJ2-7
CASSFASGLNYEQYF
TGTGCCAGCAGTTTTGCCAGCGGGCTGAACTACGAGCAGTACTTC
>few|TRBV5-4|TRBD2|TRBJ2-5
CASSLRTSQETQYF
TGTGCCAGCAGCTTGAGGACTAGCCAAGAGACCCAGTACTTC
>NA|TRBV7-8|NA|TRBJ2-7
CASSLPRWPSYEQYF
TGTGCCAGCAGCTTACCGCGATGGCCCTCCTACGAGCAGTACTTC
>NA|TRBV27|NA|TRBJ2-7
CASSRPAGRTYEQYF
TGTGCCAGCAGTCGCCCCGCCGGGCGCACCTACGAGCAGTACTTC
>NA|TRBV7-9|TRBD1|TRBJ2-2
CASSFTGAVNTGELFF
TGTGCCAGCAGCTTTACAGGGGCTGTGAACACCGGGGAGCTGTTTTTT
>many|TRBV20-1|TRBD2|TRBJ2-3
CSASNSGSTTDTQYF
TGCAGTGCTAGTAACAGCGGGAGTACCACAGATACGCAGTATTTT
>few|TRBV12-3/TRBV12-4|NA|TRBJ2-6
CASSFSSSGANVLTF
TGTGCCAGCAGTTTTTCTAGCTCTGGGGCCAACGTCTTGACTTTC
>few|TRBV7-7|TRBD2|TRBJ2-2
CASSQIAGGYTGELFF
TGTGCTAGCAGCCAAATAGCGGGAGGGTACACCGGGGAGCTGTTTTTT
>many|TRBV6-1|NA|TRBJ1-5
CASSEEDRYQPQHF
TGTGCCAGCAGTGAAGAGGACCGATATCAGCCCCAGCATTTT